Following are 3 T cell receptor beta chains from one sample sequenced in a study of OX40 agonist ivuxolimab in advanced cancers. Clones were read by immunoSEQ multiplex PCR, and TCRdb kept only the in-frame ones, dropping some. This table holds under 50,000 clones, roughly 91% found once. Material: CD4+ or CD8+ T cells sorted from blood, obtained in a trial of the OX40 agonist ivuxolimab. The receptors shown here come from an adult with an advanced solid tumor such as melanoma, head and neck, liver or kidney cancer.

This rearrangement joins TRBV4-1 to TRBJ2-1; TRBD2 agrees at 10 bases. The CDR3 runs 18 residues. V trimming: 4 bases; J trimming: 2 bases; junction bases outside the gene matches: 11. Germline values: CDR1 MGHRA, CDR2 YSYEKL. DNA of the CDR3: TGCGCCAGCAGCCCGTCCGGGCTAGCGGGGGAGACCTACAATGAGCAGTTCTTC. This translates into CASSPSGLAGETYNEQFF.

This clone was observed a single time. The identical CDR3 is also encoded by other nucleotide sequences in the sample. The rearrangement links TRBV5-4 to TRBJ2-5; D remains unclear. Germline-derived CDR1 and CDR2 are SGHNT and YYREEE (reference sequence). V lost 3 bases and J 2 bases, leaving 2 bases between the germline ends. The CDR3 extends over 11 amino acids. The CDR3 reads CASSSQETQYF. As DNA, the CDR3 is TGTGCCAGCAGCTCACAAGAGACCCAGTACTTC.

The genes are TRBV29-1 and TRBJ2-1, with unresolved D. This CDR3 comprises 12 residues. With 7 bases removed from V and 5 bases from J, the gap between germline ends came to 12 bases. From germline, CDR1 is SQVTM and CDR2 ANQGSEA. The CDR3 loop is CSALFWDNEQFF. The DNA of the CDR3 is TGCAGCGCTCTGTTCTGGGACAATGAGCAGTTCTTC.